A single sample is the source of the 24 T cell receptor beta chains below, sequenced in a study of T cells in Graves' hyperthyroidism and ophthalmopathy. Amplification of TCR beta CDR3 regions used RNA as the template. TCR CDR3 underwent first-round RT-PCR with the HTBI primer set. TCRdb itself ran the multiplex PCR reads through MiXCR, one entry per CDR3 protein. The table has nearly 600,000 distinct CDR3 sequences, more than 13% seen once. Source material: blood. All receptors derive from a young woman with Graves' ophthalmopathy.

This clonotype was found many times. The V gene is TRBV12-3 or TRBV12-4, the J gene TRBJ1-5; perhaps TRBD1 as D (5 bases). Trimming took off 3 bases at V and 7 bases at J, with 19 bases between the two ends. This CDR3 is built from 16 residues. This chain's CDR3 is CASSFGGFTRGQPQHF. The CDR3 DNA is TGTGCCAGCAGTTTCGGGGGGTTTACCCGAGGGCAGCCCCAGCATTTT.

This chain uses TRBV4-3 with TRBJ1-2, with 8 bases aligning to TRBD1. CDR3 length: 16 residues. Losses at the gene ends were 0 bases for V and 5 bases for J; bases not matched to a gene: 8. CDR1 and CDR2 (germline): LGHNA, YSLEER. The CDR3 sequence: CASSQDFRQGIYGYTF. The CDR3 DNA follows: TGCGCCAGCAGCCAAGATTTCAGACAGGGGATTTATGGCTACACCTTC.

Only a few counts were recorded for this clonotype. CDR3 DNA: TGTGCCAGCAGCCGAATCAGGCAGGGGGCCCTTAACAATTATTCACCCCTCCACTTT. Its protein product is CASSRIRQGALNNYSPLHF. The chain is built from TRBV11-2 and TRBJ1-6, with 8 positions matching TRBD1. Per germline, CDR1 SGHAT and CDR2 FQNNGV. The length of the CDR3 is 19 residues. Losses at the gene ends were 5 bases for V and 8 bases for J; bases not matched to a gene: 20.

This clonotype showed up many times. The CDR3 reads CASSTPEGETQYF. CDR3 sequence (DNA): TGTGCCAGCAGCACGCCTGAGGGGGAGACCCAGTACTTC. This chain joins TRBV7-9 and TRBJ2-5; D is possibly TRBD1 or TRBD2 (5 bases each). Germline CDR1 and CDR2: SEHNR and FQNEAQ (reference sequence). The CDR3 sequence is 13 residues long. The V gene lost 5 bases and the J gene lost 5 bases, with 12 bases spanning the gap.

A word on this clonotype: Because it lacks the conserved phenylalanine or tryptophan at the end, this CDR3 is likely a read error. This chain links TRBV29-1 with TRBJ1-1, with TRBD1 identical over 8 bases. The CDR3 length is 14 residues. Germline V gene sequence: CDR1 SQVTM, CDR2 ANQGSEA. J was trimmed by 0 bases and V by 6 bases; bases with no gene match: 6. CDR3 sequence: CSVITGGLNTEAFL. The DNA for the CDR3 is TGCAGCGTGATAACAGGGGGTCTGAACACTGAAGCTTTCCTT.

This clonotype came up many times. The chain combines TRBV20-1 with TRBJ2-7, with TRBD1 identical over 9 bases. With 5 bases clipped from V and 3 bases from J, the junction kept 17 bases outside the gene matches. Germline V gene lookup returns CDR1 DFQATT and CDR2 SNEGSKA (reference sequence). This CDR3 is 17 amino acids long. CDR3 in DNA: TGCAGTGCTGCGGCGAACGGAGGCGGGACAGGGCTCTACGAGCAGTACTTC. Translating it yields CSAAANGGGTGLYEQYF.

This clonotype showed up many times. V gene TRBV7-2 combines with J gene TRBJ2-1, with 10 bases aligning to TRBD2. This CDR3 is 16 amino acids long. V was pared by 5 bases and J by 7 bases, with 11 bases of the junction left unmatched. The V gene's germline CDR1 is SGHTA and CDR2 FQGNSA. CDR3 amino acids: CASSLQSGRAKNEQFF. The CDR3, as DNA: TGTGCCAGCAGCCTACAGAGCGGGAGGGCCAAAAATGAGCAGTTCTTC. The full variable domain, with the rest looked up from reference TRBV7-2 and TRBJ2-1, is GAGVSQSPSNKVTEKGKDVELRCDPISGHTALYWYRQSLGQGLEFLIYFQGNSAPDKSGLPSDRFSAERTGGSVSTLTIQRTQQEDSAVYLCASSLQSGRAKNEQFFGPGTRLTVL.

This clonotype was counted at least ten times. This rearrangement joins TRBV12-3 or TRBV12-4 to TRBJ2-7; 13 bases match TRBD2. The CDR3 is 17 residues long. The junction had 9 bases not matched to a gene; V was cut back by 4 bases and J by 3 bases. The CDR3 nucleotides are TGTGCCAGCAGTTCGACTAGCGGGAGGTTTCGGGGCTACGAGCAGTACTTC. This translates into CASSSTSGRFRGYEQYF.

Only a few counts were recorded for this clonotype. This chain connects TRBV30 to TRBJ2-1; D may match TRBD1 or TRBD2 (5 bases each). V lost 1 base to trimming and J lost 8 bases, with 18 bases between them. The V gene's germline CDR1 is GTSNPN and CDR2 SVGIG (reference sequence). The CDR3 contains 15 residues. CDR3 protein: CAWSETGTLADEQFF. CDR3 sequence (DNA): TGTGCCTGGAGTGAAACCGGGACCCTCGCCGATGAGCAGTTCTTC.

On this clonotype: With a much larger clone just one base away, this may be a read error. V and J are TRBV6-5 and TRBJ1-1; possible D gene TRBD1, 5 bases. The V gene lost 2 bases and the J gene lost 6 bases, with 13 bases spanning the gap. This CDR3 has 14 residues. Looked up from germline, CDR1 is MNHEY and CDR2 is SVGAGI. The CDR3 coding sequence is TGTGCCAGCAGTTACGCCCAGGGAAACGCTGAAGCTTTCTTT. This translates into CASSYAQGNAEAFF.

This clonotype showed up many times. V and J are TRBV5-1 and TRBJ1-1; D ambiguous. The CDR3 sequence is 15 residues long. V lost 0 bases, J lost 1 base, and 10 bases lay in between. From germline, CDR1 is SGHRS and CDR2 YFSETQ. CDR3 coding DNA: TGCGCCAGCAGCTTGGGTGGCAAACCGAACACTGAAGCTTTCTTT. Residues: CASSLGGKPNTEAFF.

The gene calls are TRBV3-1 and TRBJ2-5, with 10 bases lining up with TRBD1. Germline trimming cut 1 base from V and 5 bases from J; bases unmatched to any gene: 13. The CDR3 is 18 residues long. Germline values: CDR1 LGHDT, CDR2 YNNKEL (reference sequence). CDR3 region: CASSQVDRGRDIWETQYF. In nucleotides, the CDR3 is TGTGCCAGCAGCCAAGTCGACAGGGGGCGTGATATATGGGAGACCCAGTACTTC.

This clonotype has at least ten counts. The chain uses TRBV6-1 and TRBJ2-1; D may be TRBD2 (6 bases). The germline V and J ends were trimmed by 8 bases and 6 bases, with 17 bases remaining between them. The CDR3 has 14 amino acids. Per the germline V gene, CDR1 is MNHNS and CDR2 is SASEGT. This CDR3 is CASHPGTSPNEQFF. DNA for the CDR3: TGTGCCAGCCACCCCGGCACTAGCCCCAATGAGCAGTTCTTC.

This clonotype was seen many times. This sequence joins TRBV15 and TRBJ1-1; no firm D call. Trimming removed 1 base from V and 4 bases from J, with 19 bases in between. Germline CDR1 and CDR2: LNHNV and YYDKDF (reference sequence). The CDR3 is 17 amino acids. The CDR3 DNA is TGTGCCACCAGCAGAGCCAAACGGGAGCCGGGAGGCACTGAAGCTTTCTTT. Encoded protein: CATSRAKREPGGTEAFF. The whole variable domain, filled in from reference TRBV15 and TRBJ1-1, reads DAMVIQNPRYQVTQFGKPVTLSCSQTLNHNVMYWYQQKSSQAPKLLFHYYDKDFNNEADTPDNFQSRRPNTSFCFLDIRSPGLGDTAMYLCATSRAKREPGGTEAFFGQGTRLTVV.

This clonotype was found many times. The chain is built from TRBV6-6 and TRBJ2-7, with 8 bases lining up with TRBD2. The CDR3 spans 13 residues. From germline, CDR1 is MNHNY and CDR2 SVGAGI (reference sequence). The junction had 5 bases not matched to a gene; V was cut back by 7 bases and J by 3 bases. CDR3 bases: TGTGCCAGCAAGTTAGCGGGGCACTACGAGCAGTACTTC. It yields the protein CASKLAGHYEQYF.

This clonotype was counted many times. The chain couples TRBV6-1 to TRBJ1-5; the D is unclear. This CDR3 has 16 amino acids. V was pared by 1 base and J by 3 bases, with 13 bases between. CDR1 is MNHNS and CDR2 is SASEGT in the germline V gene. This chain's CDR3 is CASSEGKTDLNQPQHF. CDR3 bases: TGTGCCAGCAGTGAAGGAAAGACGGATCTCAATCAGCCCCAGCATTTT.

This clonotype was found a few times. In nucleotides, the CDR3 is TGCAGCGTAAAAACCCAGGGGAACACCGGGGAGCTGTTTTTT. Translating it yields CSVKTQGNTGELFF. The V and J genes are TRBV29-1 and TRBJ2-2; D is perhaps TRBD1 (5 bases). The V end was cut by 6 bases, the J end by 1 base, with 12 bases between. Germline V gives CDR1 SQVTM, CDR2 ANQGSEA. The CDR3 contains 14 residues.

Comments on this clonotype: Being one base from a much bigger clone, this may be a read error. The rearrangement joins TRBV27 to TRBJ1-2; D is perhaps TRBD1 (6 bases). Germline assignment: CDR1 MNHEY and CDR2 SMNVEV (reference sequence). This CDR3 is 15 amino acids long. The germline V and J ends were trimmed by 5 bases and 11 bases, with 24 bases remaining between them. CDR3 in amino acids: CASSPTPGGQGEYTF. CDR3 DNA sequence: TGTGCCAGCAGTCCCACCCCGGGGGGGCAAGGAGAGTACACCTTC.

About this clonotype itself: This clone may be a read error of a much larger clone one base away. The chain is built from TRBV28 and TRBJ2-2; TRBD1 might be the D (6 bases). Trimming pared 8 bases from V and 4 bases from J, leaving 20 bases between. Germline CDR1 and CDR2: MDHEN and SYDVKM. CDR3 length equals 16 residues. CDR3 in amino acids: CASSFKGHGRTGELFF. The CDR3 region has the DNA TGTGCCAGCTCCTTTAAGGGACACGGTCGCACCGGGGAGCTGTTTTTT.

Many counts were recorded for this clonotype. The chain carries TRBV7-2 and TRBJ2-7, with D hard to call. The CDR3 covers 15 residues. The germline V gene has CDR1 SGHTA and CDR2 FQGNSA. V was pared by 4 bases and J by 0 bases, with 13 bases between. The CDR3 coding sequence is TGTGCCAGCAGCTCGGAAGTGGGCGGCTCCTACGAGCAGTACTTC. Its translation: CASSSEVGGSYEQYF.

This clonotype has just a few counts. The chain couples TRBV19 to TRBJ2-7, with D tentatively TRBD1 (6 bases). The V and J ends lost 5 bases and 0 bases respectively, with 11 bases between them. CDR1 is LNHDA and CDR2 is SQIVND in the germline V gene (reference sequence). CDR3 size: 14 residues. The CDR3 coding sequence is TGTGCCAGTAGTCAGACAGGCCGCTCCTACGAGCAGTACTTC. Residues: CASSQTGRSYEQYF.

There are many counts of this clonotype. CDR3 DNA: TGTGCCAGTAGTGCACCTTACCTAATGAACACTGAAGCTTTCTTT. Translating gives CASSAPYLMNTEAFF. The chain has TRBV19 and TRBJ1-1, with unresolved D. Germline lookup yields CDR1 LNHDA and CDR2 SQIVND (reference sequence). Trimming left V 5 bases short and J 0 bases short, with 13 bases between. CDR3 length equals 15 residues. The complete variable domain, with remaining parts taken from reference TRBV19 and TRBJ1-1, reads DGGITQSPKYLFRKEGQNVTLSCEQNLNHDAMYWYRQDPGQGLRLIYYSQIVNDFQKGDIAEGYSVSREKKESFPLTVTSAQKNPTAFYLCASSAPYLMNTEAFFGQGTRLTVV.

The genes are TRBV19 and TRBJ2-2, with D unresolved. The CDR3 runs 11 residues. Germline CDR1 is LNHDA and CDR2 is SQIVND (reference sequence). Trimming stripped 4 bases from V and 8 bases from J, with 5 bases between. This chain's CDR3 is CASSNAGELFF. CDR3 coding DNA: TGTGCCAGTAGTAACGCGGGGGAGCTGTTTTTT.

This clonotype was counted between two and nine times. The CDR3 DNA reads as TGTGCCAGCAGCCAAGATGAGTTAGGGAATCGGAATGGCTACACCTTC. It specifies CASSQDELGNRNGYTF. The chain joins TRBV3-1 to TRBJ1-2; D gene ambiguous. The CDR3 extends over 16 amino acids. Germline V CDR1 and CDR2: LGHDT, YNNKEL (reference sequence). The V gene lost 0 bases and the J gene lost 6 bases, with 17 bases spanning the gap.